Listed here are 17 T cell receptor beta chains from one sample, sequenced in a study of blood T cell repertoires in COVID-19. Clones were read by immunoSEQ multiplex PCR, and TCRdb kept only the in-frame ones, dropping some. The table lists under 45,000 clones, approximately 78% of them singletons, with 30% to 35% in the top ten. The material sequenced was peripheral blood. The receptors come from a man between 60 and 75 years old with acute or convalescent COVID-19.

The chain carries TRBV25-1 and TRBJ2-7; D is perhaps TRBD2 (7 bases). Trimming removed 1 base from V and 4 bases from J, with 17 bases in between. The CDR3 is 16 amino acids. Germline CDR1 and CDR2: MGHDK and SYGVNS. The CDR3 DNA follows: TGTGCCAGCAGTGAATTAGGGGGAGGGCCCAGATACGAGCAGTACTTC. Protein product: CASSELGGGPRYEQYF.

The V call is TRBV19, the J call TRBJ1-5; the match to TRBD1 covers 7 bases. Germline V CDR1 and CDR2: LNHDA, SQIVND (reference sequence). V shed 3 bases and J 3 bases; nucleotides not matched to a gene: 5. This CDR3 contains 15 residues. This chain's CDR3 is CASSIFGTVNQPQHF. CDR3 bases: TGTGCCAGTAGTATCTTCGGGACAGTCAATCAGCCCCAGCATTTT. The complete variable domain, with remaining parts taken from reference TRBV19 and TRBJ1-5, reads DGGITQSPKYLFRKEGQNVTLSCEQNLNHDAMYWYRQDPGQGLRLIYYSQIVNDFQKGDIAEGYSVSREKKESFPLTVTSAQKNPTAFYLCASSIFGTVNQPQHFGDGTRLSIL.

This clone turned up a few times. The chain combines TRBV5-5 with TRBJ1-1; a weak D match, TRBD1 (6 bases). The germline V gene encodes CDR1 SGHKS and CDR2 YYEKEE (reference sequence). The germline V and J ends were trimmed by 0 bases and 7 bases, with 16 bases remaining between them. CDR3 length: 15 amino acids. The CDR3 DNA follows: TGTGCCAGCAGCTTGGCACGGACAGTATTCTTTGAAGCTTTCTTT. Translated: CASSLARTVFFEAFF.

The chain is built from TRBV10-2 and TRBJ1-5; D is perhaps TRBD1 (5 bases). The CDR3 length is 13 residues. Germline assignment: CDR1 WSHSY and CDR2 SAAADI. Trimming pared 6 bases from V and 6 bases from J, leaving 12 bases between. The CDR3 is CASRDTGTQPQHF. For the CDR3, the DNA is TGCGCCAGCAGGGACACGGGCACTCAGCCCCAGCATTTT.

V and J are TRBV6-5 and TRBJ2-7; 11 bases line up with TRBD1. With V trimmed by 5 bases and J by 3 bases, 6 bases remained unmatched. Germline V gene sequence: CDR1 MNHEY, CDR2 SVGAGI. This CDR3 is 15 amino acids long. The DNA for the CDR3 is TGTGCCAGCAGTCTTACCGGGACAGGGGGCTACGAGCAGTACTTC. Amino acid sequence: CASSLTGTGGYEQYF.

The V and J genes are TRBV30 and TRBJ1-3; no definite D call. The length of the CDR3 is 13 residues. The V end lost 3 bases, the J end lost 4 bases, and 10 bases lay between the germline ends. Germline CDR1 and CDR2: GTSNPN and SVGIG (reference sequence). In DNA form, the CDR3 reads TGTGCCTGGAGCCACGGAGGGGGAAACACCATATATTTT. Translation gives CAWSHGGGNTIYF.

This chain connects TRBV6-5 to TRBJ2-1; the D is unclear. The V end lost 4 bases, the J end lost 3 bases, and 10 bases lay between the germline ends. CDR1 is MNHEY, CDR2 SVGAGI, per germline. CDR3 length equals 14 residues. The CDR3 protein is CASSSPSDYNEQFF. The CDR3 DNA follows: TGTGCCAGCAGTTCACCCAGCGACTACAATGAGCAGTTCTTC.

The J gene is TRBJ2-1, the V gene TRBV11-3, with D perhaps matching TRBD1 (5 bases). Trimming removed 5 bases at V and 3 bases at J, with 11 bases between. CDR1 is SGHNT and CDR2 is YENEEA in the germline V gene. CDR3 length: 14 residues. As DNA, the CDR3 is TGTGCCAGCAGCCCCCTGACAGACTACAATGAGCAGTTCTTC. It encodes CASSPLTDYNEQFF.

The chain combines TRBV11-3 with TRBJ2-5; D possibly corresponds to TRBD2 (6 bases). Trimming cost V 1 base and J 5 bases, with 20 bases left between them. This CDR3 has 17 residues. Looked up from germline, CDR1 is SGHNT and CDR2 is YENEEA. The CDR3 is CASSLVRGSGLRETQYF. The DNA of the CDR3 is TGTGCCAGCAGCTTAGTGCGTGGTAGCGGCCTAAGGGAGACCCAGTACTTC.

As DNA, the CDR3 is TGTGCCTGGAGTGCGTCTATCCCCTACGAGCAGTACTTC. Translating it yields CAWSASIPYEQYF. This chain joins TRBV30 and TRBJ2-7; D is unresolved. CDR1 is GTSNPN and CDR2 is SVGIG in the germline V gene (reference sequence). CDR3 size: 13 residues. Between the trimmed V and J ends, which lost 1 base and 2 bases, there was a span of 9 bases. The whole variable domain, filled in from reference TRBV30 and TRBJ2-7, reads SQTIHQWPATLVQPVGSPLSLECTVEGTSNPNLYWYRQAAGRGLQLLFYSVGIGQISSEVPQNLSASRPQDRQFILSSKKLLLSDSGFYLCAWSASIPYEQYFGPGTRLTVT.

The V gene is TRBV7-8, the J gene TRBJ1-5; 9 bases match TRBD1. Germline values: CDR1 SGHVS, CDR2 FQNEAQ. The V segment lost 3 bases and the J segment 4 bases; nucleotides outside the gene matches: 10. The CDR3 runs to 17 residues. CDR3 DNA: TGTGCCAGCAGCTTGGGGACAGGGTTCAAGGGGAATCAGCCCCAGCATTTT. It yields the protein CASSLGTGFKGNQPQHF.

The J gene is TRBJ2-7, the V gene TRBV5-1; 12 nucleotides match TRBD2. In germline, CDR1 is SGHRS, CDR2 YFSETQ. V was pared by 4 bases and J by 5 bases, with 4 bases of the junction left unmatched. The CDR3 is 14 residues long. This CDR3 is CASSRLAGADEQYF. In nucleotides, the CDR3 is TGCGCCAGCAGCCGACTAGCGGGAGCCGACGAGCAGTACTTC. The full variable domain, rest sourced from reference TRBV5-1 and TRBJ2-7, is KAGVTQTPRYLIKTRGQQVTLSCSPISGHRSVSWYQQTPGQGLQFLFEYFSETQRNKGNFPGRFSGRQFSNSRSEMNVSTLELGDSALYLCASSRLAGADEQYFGPGTRLTVT.

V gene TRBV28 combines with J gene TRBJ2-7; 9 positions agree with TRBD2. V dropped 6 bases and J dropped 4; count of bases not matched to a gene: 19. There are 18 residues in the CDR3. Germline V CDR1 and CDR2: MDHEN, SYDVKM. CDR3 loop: CASSFRRRVAGVIYEQYF. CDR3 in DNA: TGTGCCAGCAGCTTCCGCAGGCGAGTAGCGGGAGTGATTTACGAGCAGTACTTC.

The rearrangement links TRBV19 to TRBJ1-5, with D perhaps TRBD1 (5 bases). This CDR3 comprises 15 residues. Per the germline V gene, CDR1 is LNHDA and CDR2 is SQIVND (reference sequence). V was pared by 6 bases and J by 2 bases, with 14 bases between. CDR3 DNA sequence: TGTGCCAGTAGATCTGGGGGAGGCGGCAATCAGCCCCAGCATTTT. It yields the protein CASRSGGGGNQPQHF.

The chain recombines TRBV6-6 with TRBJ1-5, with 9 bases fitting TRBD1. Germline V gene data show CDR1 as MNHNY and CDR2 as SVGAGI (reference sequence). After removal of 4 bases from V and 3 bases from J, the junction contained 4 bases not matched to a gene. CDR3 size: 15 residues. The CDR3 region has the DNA TGTGCCAGCAGTTCGAGGGACAGGGACAATCAGCCCCAGCATTTT. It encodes CASSSRDRDNQPQHF.

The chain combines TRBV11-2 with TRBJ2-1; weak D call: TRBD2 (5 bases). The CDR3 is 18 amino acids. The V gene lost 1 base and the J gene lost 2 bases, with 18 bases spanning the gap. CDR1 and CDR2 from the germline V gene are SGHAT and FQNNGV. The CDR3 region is CASSLVGQRRSTYNEQFF. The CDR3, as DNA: TGTGCCAGCAGCTTAGTCGGCCAGCGGCGATCCACCTACAATGAGCAGTTCTTC.

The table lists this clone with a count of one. The CDR3 region is CASSGTDSTDTQYF. DNA of the CDR3: TGTGCCAGCAGCGGGACAGATAGCACAGATACGCAGTATTTT. The chain uses TRBV5-8 and TRBJ2-3, with 7 bases fitting TRBD1. The germline V gene encodes CDR1 SGHTS and CDR2 YDEGEE. The junction had 2 bases not matched to a gene; V was cut back by 4 bases and J by 0 bases. The CDR3 length is 14 residues. The full variable domain, its missing parts supplied by reference TRBV5-8 and TRBJ2-3, is EAGVTQSPTHLIKTRGQQATLRCSPISGHTSVYWYQQALGLGLQFLLWYDEGEERNRGNFPPRFSGRQFPNYSSELNVNALELEDSALYLCASSGTDSTDTQYFGPGTRLTVL.